The sequence of this TCR beta chain was determined in a study of spatial heterogeneity in lung cancer. On the study more broadly: Alpha-chain sequences were consistently detected less often than beta-chain sequences. Every unique TCR and UMI combination, on average, appeared more than ten times in raw reads.

Study-wide results and limits: Expanded tumor TCRs that were ubiquitous appeared in blood more at resection than follow-up.

Sample share makes this clonotype medium-sized. Its antigen is undetermined. Unique molecular identifiers, one per molecule, were present on every TCR cDNA molecule. TCRdb re-derived calls from the 5' RACE reads in MiXCR, one entry per CDR3 protein. The sample shows 25,000 or so distinct CDR3 sequences, about 8.8% of them seen only once. Trimming left V 5 bases short and J 2 bases short, with 19 bases between. Germline-derived CDR1 and CDR2 are MNHEY and SMNVEV (reference sequence). The CDR3 contains 16 residues. Sample time point: sample taken at primary tumor resection. No cells were sorted before sequencing. The whole RNA sequenced was extracted from tumor, nontumor lung or frozen PBMC.

The clonotype originates from a female donor with early-stage non-small cell lung cancer. The sequenced sample was PBMCs, obtained at surgery. This chain links TRBV27 with TRBJ2-7; perhaps TRBD2 as D (6 bases). The CDR3 bases are TGTGCCAGCAGTCCGACCGGGACTCCCCCCACCTACGAGCAGTACTTC. Translation: CASSPTGTPPTYEQYF.